This TCR beta chain was observed in a study of shared clonotypes between healthy human individuals. Study-level background: Per donor, CD8 memory used one plate, CD8 naive used two, CD4 memory used three and CD4 naive used three. Study-level findings and limits: The generation probabilities recorded for non-shared clonotypes fell below those of clonotypes shared by all four donors.

CDR3 size: 16 residues. Germline CDR1 and CDR2: SGDLS and YYNGEE. Trimming took 4 bases from V and 3 from J; bases not matched to a gene: 10. Assay used: immunoSEQ multiplex PCR; TCRdb lists only in-frame clones, some missing. The table records around 2,000,000 clones, about 93% of them present only once. Comments on this clone: What it recognizes is unknown.

Cells designated naive CD8 were CD45RO-negative and were positively selected for CCR7, with terminally differentiated effector memory CD45RA+ cells excluded. Sequencing used naive CD8+ T cells from PBMCs. This TCR came from a man in his late teens or twenties in good health. Some clones in this sample may be carry-over from other donors' samples. V gene TRBV9 combines with J gene TRBJ2-1, with 7 bases identical to TRBD1. CDR3 nucleotide sequence: TGTGCCAGCAGCCCCCGCCCAGGGGGTGTCTACAATGAGCAGTTCTTC. Its protein product is CASSPRPGGVYNEQFF.